The entry below describes one T cell receptor beta chain. Its antigen is unknown. This specimen belongs to a study of blood T cells in healthy people across ages. Study-level findings and limits: PBMCs were not sorted, which prevented a conclusive comparison of naive versus antigen-experienced cells. A greater number of naive CD4+ cells and higher diversity distinguished long-lived donors from aged donors.

Germline loops: CDR1 DFQATT, CDR2 SNEGSKA (reference sequence). The V gene end was trimmed by 0 bases and the J gene end by 4 bases; junction bases not matched to a gene: 9. The length of the CDR3 is 16 residues. Together with a sample-barcoded 5' primer, a J-beta primer mix was included in a second PCR lasting 7 to 11 cycles. TCRdb called the 5' RACE reads again in MiXCR, with one record for every CDR3 protein. The sample holds about 570,000 distinct CDR3 sequences, 27% seen once. Sequenced: blood. The chain couples TRBV20-1 to TRBJ1-2, with 9 bases that match TRBD1. This TCR derives from a woman aged 70-85 years in good health. CDR3 DNA: TGCAGTGCTAGAGATGGGACAGGGAGGATCTCCTATGGCTACACCTTC. This translates into CSARDGTGRISYGYTF.